The T cell receptor (beta chain) described here comes from a study of identical twins. One entry per CDR3 protein, called by TCRdb with MiXCR from the 5' RACE reads. In the table there are about 690,000 distinct CDR3 sequences, 5.5% to 6.5% of which are singletons. J lost 12 bases, V lost 6 bases, and 10 bases had no gene match. The CDR3 is made up of 14 amino acids. CDR1 is KGHSH and CDR2 is LQKENI in the germline V gene. This clonotype was seen ten or more times. Its matching antigen is unknown. Study-wide points: Whereas memory repertoires showed no such difference, abundant cord blood beta clonotypes carried fewer insertions.

This chain uses TRBV18 with TRBJ2-5, with 13 bases lining up with TRBD2. The receptor's source is a man younger than 30 in good health. Sequenced input: naive T cells sorted from blood. CDR3 residues: CASSPGLAGVAEYF. The DNA for the CDR3 is TGTGCCAGCTCTCCAGGACTAGCGGGAGTAGCGGAGTACTTC.